The 6 T cell receptor beta chains presented below share a single source sample, sequenced in a study of blood T cell repertoires in COVID-19. Here immunoSEQ multiplex PCR was the method, and the copy in TCRdb shows in-frame clones only, minus some. The sample holds over 350,000 clones, roughly 90% seen once. Input material: PBMCs or T cells enriched from blood (not recorded which). These receptors were obtained from a woman between 25 and 40 years old with acute COVID-19.

The chain recombines TRBV25-1 with TRBJ2-1, with 10 bases aligning to TRBD1. This CDR3 contains 15 residues. Germline V gene lookup returns CDR1 MGHDK and CDR2 SYGVNS. The V segment lost 6 bases and the J segment 6 bases; nucleotides outside the gene matches: 8. The CDR3 is CASRTGTGVLNEQFF. Written as DNA, the CDR3 is TGTGCCAGCAGAACCGGGACAGGGGTGCTCAATGAGCAGTTCTTC.

The chain employs TRBV5-6 and TRBJ2-7; possible D gene TRBD1, 5 bases. This CDR3 is 13 amino acids long. Germline V lookup: CDR1 SGHDT, CDR2 YYEEEE. Between the trimmed V and J ends, which lost 4 bases and 6 bases, there was a span of 14 bases. As DNA, the CDR3 is TGTGCCAGCAGCGCGAACCAGGGTGGCGAGCAGTACTTC. Its protein is CASSANQGGEQYF. The variable domain in full, completed from reference TRBV5-6 and TRBJ2-7, reads DAGVTQSPTHLIKTRGQQVTLRCSPKSGHDTVSWYQQALGQGPQFIFQYYEEEERQRGNFPDRFSGHQFPNYSSELNVNALLLGDSALYLCASSANQGGEQYFGPGTRLTVT.

The gene calls are TRBV30 and TRBJ2-7; D might be TRBD1 (5 bases). The CDR3 is made up of 14 amino acids. Germline CDR1 GTSNPN, CDR2 SVGIG (reference sequence). V shed 0 bases and J shed 6 bases, with 15 bases lying between them. CDR3 loop: CAWSVLIQGSEQYF. DNA for the CDR3: TGTGCCTGGAGTGTATTAATCCAGGGCAGCGAGCAGTACTTC.

The V call is TRBV6-6, the J call TRBJ2-7; possible D gene TRBD1, 6 bases. Looked up from germline, CDR1 is MNHNY and CDR2 is SVGAGI (reference sequence). The CDR3 has 14 amino acids. Trimming took 5 bases from V and 0 from J, leaving 11 bases between them. As DNA, the CDR3 is TGTGCCAGCAGTCGCAGGGGAGACTCCTACGAGCAGTACTTC. Amino acid sequence: CASSRRGDSYEQYF.

The chain uses TRBV5-1 and TRBJ1-1, with 8 positions matching TRBD1. J gave up 3 bases and V 1 base, and 8 bases lay outside the gene matches. Germline V lookup: CDR1 SGHRS, CDR2 YFSETQ. The CDR3 sequence is 16 residues long. In nucleotides, the CDR3 is TGCGCCAGCAGCTTGTCGGCAGGGGGCTGGGACACTGAAGCTTTCTTT. Translated, it gives CASSLSAGGWDTEAFF. Full variable domain (outside the CDR3, taken from reference TRBV5-1 and TRBJ1-1): KAGVTQTPRYLIKTRGQQVTLSCSPISGHRSVSWYQQTPGQGLQFLFEYFSETQRNKGNFPGRFSGRQFSNSRSEMNVSTLELGDSALYLCASSLSAGGWDTEAFFGQGTRLTVV.

The J gene is TRBJ2-7, the V gene TRBV4-1; tentative D call: TRBD2 (6 bases). Between the trimmed V and J ends, which lost 10 bases and 5 bases, there was a span of 15 bases. This CDR3 is 12 amino acids long. Germline V gene lookup returns CDR1 MGHRA and CDR2 YSYEKL. The CDR3 loop is CATPGGSDEQYF. The CDR3 bases are TGCGCCACCCCCGGAGGGTCTGACGAGCAGTACTTC.